These 7 T cell receptor beta chains share one sample of origin, sequenced in a study of T cells in Graves' hyperthyroidism and ophthalmopathy. TCR beta CDR3 region amplification was performed from RNA transcripts. Carried out on the TCR CDR3, a first-round RT-PCR used the HTBI primer set. TCRdb called the multiplex PCR reads again in MiXCR, with one record for every CDR3 protein. The sample records approximately 400,000 distinct CDR3 sequences, over 12% being singletons. Material for sequencing was blood. The receptors come from a man aged 50 to 59 with Graves' ophthalmopathy.

This clonotype was observed at least ten times. As DNA, the CDR3 is TGCAGCGTTGTGCCCGGGACAGGCGGATATGGCTACACCTTC. It codes for CSVVPGTGGYGYTF. V usage is TRBV29-1 and J usage is TRBJ1-2; 8 bases line up with TRBD1. The CDR3 sequence is 14 residues long. V was clipped by 4 bases and J by 5 bases; unmatched bases: 9. Germline values: CDR1 SQVTM, CDR2 ANQGSEA.

DNA for the CDR3: TGTGCCAGCAGTGAAGGCCTAGCGGGAGCCTCCTACGAGCAGTACTTC. Translation: CASSEGLAGASYEQYF. V usage is TRBV2 and J usage is TRBJ2-7; TRBD2 agrees at 10 bases. The CDR3 has 16 residues. The J segment lost 0 bases and the V segment lost 1 base, leaving 3 bases of the junction unmatched. CDR1 and CDR2 from the germline V gene are SNHLY and FYNNEI.

This clonotype was picked up many times. The rearrangement links TRBV12-3 or TRBV12-4 to TRBJ2-7, with TRBD2 identical over 9 bases. This CDR3 contains 16 residues. J lost 3 bases, V lost 6 bases, and 12 bases had no gene match. The CDR3 region has the DNA TGTGCCAGCAGCGAATCGGTTAGCGGGAGTTTCTACGAGCAGTACTTC. It yields the protein CASSESVSGSFYEQYF.

This clonotype was counted many times. The chain joins TRBV12-3 or TRBV12-4 to TRBJ2-5; 10 bases align to TRBD2. The CDR3 sequence is 15 residues long. V gave up 6 bases and J gave up 1 base; unmatched junction bases: 5. The CDR3 DNA sequence: TGTGCCAGCAGACCGGGACTAGCGCCCCAAGAGACCCAGTACTTC. This encodes CASRPGLAPQETQYF.

This clonotype was seen ten or more times. The chain links TRBV6-1 to TRBJ2-1; 7 bases are a match to TRBD1. Germline CDR1 reads MNHNS; CDR2 reads SASEGT. CDR3 length: 13 residues. The J segment lost 10 bases and the V segment lost 6 bases, leaving 9 bases of the junction unmatched. CDR3 region: CASSSSRDSEQFF. The CDR3 coding sequence is TGTGCCAGCAGCTCCTCCCGGGACAGCGAGCAGTTCTTC.

The sample holds a few counts of this clonotype. The J gene is TRBJ2-3, the V gene TRBV7-9; D gene ambiguous. Germline V gene sequence: CDR1 SEHNR, CDR2 FQNEAQ (reference sequence). The germline V and J ends were trimmed by 1 base and 2 bases, with 7 bases remaining between them. The CDR3 contains 14 residues. The CDR3 region has the DNA TGTGCCAGCAGCTTAGAATTCACCACAGATACGCAGTATTTT. Translating it yields CASSLEFTTDTQYF.

This clonotype has a count of ten or more. The CDR3 DNA reads as TGTGCCAGTAGTAAGCGGGGGGGGTACAATGAGCAGTTCTTC. It translates to CASSKRGGYNEQFF. This rearrangement joins TRBV19 to TRBJ2-1; 10 nucleotides agree with TRBD2. The germline CDR1 and CDR2 sequences are LNHDA and SQIVND (reference sequence). After removal of 4 bases from V and 4 bases from J, the junction contained 1 base not matched to a gene. The CDR3 is 14 residues long.